This paragraph covers one T cell receptor beta chain sequence. Its antigen is not known. This sample is drawn from a study of shared clonotypes between healthy human individuals. Study results and limitations: The study found lower generation probabilities in non-shared clonotypes than in those shared by all four donors.

Measured with immunoSEQ multiplex PCR; TCRdb has only the in-frame clones, and not every one. The sample yields about 2.1 million clones, approximately 94% seen once. The germline V and J ends were trimmed by 4 bases and 1 base, with 7 bases remaining between them. CDR1 is MDHEN, CDR2 SYDVKM, per germline. The CDR3 loop spans 13 amino acids. Naive CD8 populations comprised CD45RO-negative cells positively selected for CCR7, excluding terminally differentiated effector memory CD45RA+ cells. The V gene is TRBV28, the J gene TRBJ1-1; the D is unclear. This clonotype was obtained from a man between 18 and 29 years old in good health. Some clones in this sample may be carry-over from other donors' samples. The sample taken for sequencing was naive CD8+ T cells from PBMCs. CDR3 in DNA: TGTGCCAGCAGTTACGGCAGGAACACTGAAGCTTTCTTT. Amino acid sequence: CASSYGRNTEAFF.